The 27 T cell receptor beta chains below come from one sample, sequenced in a study of cytomegalovirus exposure and HLA in healthy donors. PCR was performed using 60 Vbeta and 13 Jbeta primers. Clones were sequenced by immunoSEQ multiplex PCR, and TCRdb holds only the in-frame ones, with some missing. The sample contains around 130,000 clones, approximately 8.8% of which appear only once. The sample comprised PBMCs. These receptor sequences come from a middle-aged man in good health and CMV-seronegative.

V gene TRBV4-3 combines with J gene TRBJ1-6; TRBD1 matches 7 bases. Per the germline V gene, CDR1 is LGHNA and CDR2 is YSLEER. The CDR3 length is 16 residues. With V trimmed by 3 bases and J by 7 bases, 9 bases remained unmatched. The CDR3 region has the DNA TGCGCCAGCAGCCAGGCGCCGGGACAGCTCAATTCACCCCTCCACTTT. This codes for CASSQAPGQLNSPLHF.

The genes are TRBV19 and TRBJ1-2, with D perhaps TRBD1 (5 bases). Germline assignment: CDR1 LNHDA and CDR2 SQIVND (reference sequence). The CDR3 has 13 residues. Trimming took 8 bases from V and 4 from J, leaving 14 bases between them. The CDR3 DNA reads as TGTGCCAGTGGGGCTCCTTTTCCCTATGGCTACACCTTC. Translating gives CASGAPFPYGYTF.

The sample holds a few counts of this clone. V and J are TRBV6-1 and TRBJ2-7; unclear D gene. This CDR3 contains 14 residues. CDR1 MNHNS and CDR2 SASEGT come from the germline V gene. V was clipped by 7 bases and J by 2 bases, with 15 bases between them. The CDR3 bases are TGTGCCAGCAACTTGGCCCTAGGCACCTACGAGCAGTACTTC. It yields the protein CASNLALGTYEQYF.

Here the CDR3 reads CASGGYTEAFF. The CDR3 DNA sequence: TGTGCCAGCGGCGGCTACACTGAAGCTTTCTTT. The chain has TRBV7-9 and TRBJ1-1; D gene uncertain. Germline V gene data show CDR1 as SEHNR and CDR2 as FQNEAQ (reference sequence). CDR3 size: 11 residues. Trimming stripped 8 bases from V and 3 bases from J, with 7 bases between.

In its sample, this clone was seen a few times. The chain couples TRBV4-1 to TRBJ2-1; 7 nucleotides line up with TRBD1. Germline CDR1 MGHRA, CDR2 YSYEKL. There are 14 residues in the CDR3. V lost 4 bases, J lost 5 bases, and 5 bases stayed unmatched. The CDR3 bases are TGCGCCAGCAGCCGAGGGGGCAGGGACAATGAGCAGTTCTTC. The encoded protein is CASSRGGRDNEQFF.

The chain recombines TRBV10-3 with TRBJ1-2, with 10 bases lining up with TRBD1. Germline values: CDR1 ENHRY, CDR2 SYGVKD. Trimming took 0 bases from V and 5 from J; bases not matched to a gene: 3. This CDR3 has 15 residues. CDR3 nucleotide sequence: TGTGCCATCAGTGAGTCGGGGACAGGGGATTATGGCTACACCTTC. The encoded protein is CAISESGTGDYGYTF.

Only a few counts were recorded for this clone. The gene calls are TRBV5-5 and TRBJ2-7; tentatively, D is TRBD1 (6 bases). Germline CDR1 SGHKS, CDR2 YYEKEE (reference sequence). V lost 0 bases and J 4 bases, leaving 17 bases between the germline ends. The CDR3 covers 16 residues. This CDR3 is CASSLALIQGPYEQYF. The DNA for the CDR3 is TGTGCCAGCAGCTTGGCCCTTATACAGGGTCCATACGAGCAGTACTTC.

The sample holds a few counts of this clone. The CDR3 spells CAWSTGAHEQYF. The CDR3 DNA reads as TGTGCCTGGAGTACAGGGGCCCACGAGCAGTACTTC. This sequence joins TRBV30 and TRBJ2-7; 7 bases are a match to TRBD1. CDR1 and CDR2 from the germline V gene are GTSNPN and SVGIG (reference sequence). The CDR3 contains 12 residues. The V and J ends lost 2 bases and 5 bases, in that order; junction bases with no gene match: 3. Using reference TRBV30 and TRBJ2-7 for the parts outside the CDR3, the full variable domain is SQTIHQWPATLVQPVGSPLSLECTVEGTSNPNLYWYRQAAGRGLQLLFYSVGIGQISSEVPQNLSASRPQDRQFILSSKKLLLSDSGFYLCAWSTGAHEQYFGPGTRLTVT.

This clone was observed a few times. This chain uses TRBV4-1 with TRBJ2-7; 12 bases are shared with TRBD1. Germline lookup yields CDR1 MGHRA and CDR2 YSYEKL. Unmatched junction bases numbered 3, after V lost 0 bases and J lost 3 bases. The CDR3 contains 16 residues. CDR3 DNA sequence: TGCGCCAGCAGCCAAGATGGGACAGGGGGCTTCTACGAGCAGTACTTC. Its protein is CASSQDGTGGFYEQYF.

This clone was observed a handful of times. The J gene is TRBJ2-7, the V gene TRBV10-3; tentatively, D is TRBD2 (6 bases). This CDR3 spans 13 amino acids. Germline CDR1 is ENHRY and CDR2 is SYGVKD. Trimming took 10 bases from V and 7 from J, leaving 20 bases between them. This CDR3 is CATWDFGREEQYF. The CDR3 bases are TGTGCCACGTGGGACTTTGGAAGGGAAGAGCAGTACTTC.

This clone has a handful of counts. The V and J genes are TRBV10-3 and TRBJ1-1; D call uncertain. V lost 5 bases and J 4 bases, leaving 8 bases between the germline ends. The length of the CDR3 is 12 residues. The germline CDR1 and CDR2 sequences are ENHRY and SYGVKD. CDR3 in DNA: TGTGCCATCAGTAAACAGCCCACTGAAGCTTTCTTT. Translating it yields CAISKQPTEAFF.

This clone was seen more than once but under ten times. The chain couples TRBV7-3 to TRBJ2-2, with a weak D call TRBD1 (6 bases). Deletions cut 4 bases from V and 0 bases from J, with 9 bases between. The CDR3 totals 15 residues. Germline CDR1 is SGHTA and CDR2 is FQGTGA. The CDR3 region has the DNA TGTGCCAGCAGCTCCGGGACACCGAACACCGGGGAGCTGTTTTTT. Its protein product is CASSSGTPNTGELFF.

This clone was picked up a small number of times. This chain joins TRBV15 and TRBJ1-4; possibly TRBD1 for D (6 bases). The germline gives CDR1 LNHNV, CDR2 YYDKDF (reference sequence). The CDR3 covers 17 residues. V was shortened by 3 bases and J by 1 base, with 15 bases between the two germline ends. CDR3 residues: CATSRRAGTLTNEKLFF. The CDR3 coding sequence is TGTGCCACCAGCAGGAGGGCCGGGACACTAACTAATGAAAAACTGTTTTTT. The complete variable domain, with remaining parts taken from reference TRBV15 and TRBJ1-4, reads DAMVIQNPRYQVTQFGKPVTLSCSQTLNHNVMYWYQQKSSQAPKLLFHYYDKDFNNEADTPDNFQSRRPNTSFCFLDIRSPGLGDTAMYLCATSRRAGTLTNEKLFFGSGTQLSVL.

This clone was seen a few times. The CDR3 is CASSEAARNNQPQHF. In DNA form, the CDR3 reads TGTGCCAGCAGTGAAGCCGCCAGGAACAATCAGCCCCAGCATTTT. The chain employs TRBV2 and TRBJ1-5, with D unresolved. The CDR3 runs 15 residues. Germline loops: CDR1 SNHLY, CDR2 FYNNEI. The V end was cut by 0 bases, the J end by 3 bases, with 9 bases between.

This clone came up a few times. CDR3 DNA: TGCGCCAGCAGTGGTGAGCGGGGGGGCCGGAATGAGCAGTTCTTC. Its translation is CASSGERGGRNEQFF. The rearrangement uses TRBV5-1 and TRBJ2-1; 10 nucleotides align to TRBD2. The V and J ends lost 5 bases and 7 bases, in that order; junction bases with no gene match: 9. Germline V lookup: CDR1 SGHRS, CDR2 YFSETQ. This CDR3 comprises 15 residues.

V is TRBV15 and J is TRBJ2-3; 9 nucleotides align to TRBD2. J was trimmed by 0 bases and V by 0 bases; bases with no gene match: 10. The CDR3 sequence is 19 residues long. Germline assignment: CDR1 LNHNV and CDR2 YYDKDF (reference sequence). The DNA of the CDR3 is TGTGCCACCAGCAGAGATATCAGCGGGGGGTCCTATAGCACAGATACGCAGTATTTT. It yields the protein CATSRDISGGSYSTDTQYF.

The chain has TRBV5-1 and TRBJ1-6; 10 bases map to TRBD1. Trimming removed 6 bases from V and 7 bases from J; junction bases left unmatched: 4. Looked up from germline, CDR1 is SGHRS and CDR2 is YFSETQ. The CDR3 has 14 residues. The CDR3 protein is CASTLTGGNSPLHF. CDR3 DNA: TGCGCCAGCACCCTGACAGGGGGCAATTCACCCCTCCACTTT.

The chain combines TRBV5-1 with TRBJ2-7; D might be TRBD2 (5 bases). V shed 7 bases and J shed 1 base, with 15 bases lying between them. The CDR3 extends over 14 amino acids. The germline gives CDR1 SGHRS, CDR2 YFSETQ. CDR3 DNA: TGCGCCAGCCACCCGGGGTTCGGGTCCTACGAGCAGTACTTC. Amino acids: CASHPGFGSYEQYF.

This clone was seen a handful of times. The chain couples TRBV11-3 to TRBJ2-3; TRBD2 matches 11 bases. The CDR3 has 15 amino acids. The V gene's germline CDR1 is SGHNT and CDR2 YENEEA. J lost 4 bases, V lost 6 bases, and 6 bases had no gene match. In DNA form, the CDR3 reads TGTGCCAGCAGTTTAACTAGCGGGGGCCCAGATACGCAGTATTTT. Protein sequence: CASSLTSGGPDTQYF. Full variable domain (rest looked up from reference TRBV11-3 and TRBJ2-3): EAGVVQSPRYKIIEKKQPVAFWCNPISGHNTLYWYLQNLGQGPELLIRYENEEAVDDSQLPKDRFSAERLKGVDSTLKIQPAELGDSAVYLCASSLTSGGPDTQYFGPGTRLTVL.

The chain joins TRBV7-2 to TRBJ1-5; 7 bases map to TRBD1. The junction had 5 bases not matched to a gene; V was cut back by 1 base and J by 5 bases. The CDR3 has 15 residues. The germline V gene has CDR1 SGHTA and CDR2 FQGNSA. DNA for the CDR3: TGTGCCAGCAGCTTAGGGTCAGGGGGTGATCAGCCCCAGCATTTT. Amino acids: CASSLGSGGDQPQHF.

This clone turned up a few times. The V call is TRBV9, the J call TRBJ2-3, with 10 bases matching TRBD2. The CDR3 is 17 amino acids. V lost 1 base and J lost 3; bases outside the gene matches: 8. Per the germline V gene, CDR1 is SGDLS and CDR2 is YYNGEE. In nucleotides, the CDR3 is TGTGCCAGCAGCGTATCAGCGGGGGGGATTATAACAGATACGCAGTATTTT. The encoded protein is CASSVSAGGIITDTQYF.

This clone was seen once. This chain uses TRBV11-1 with TRBJ2-3; 10 bases match TRBD2. V was clipped by 3 bases and J by 10 bases; unmatched bases: 13. The CDR3 contains 16 residues. Per germline, CDR1 SGHAT and CDR2 FQDESV (reference sequence). The CDR3 bases are TGTGCCAGCAGCTTCTTAGCGGGGGGACCCGAGATTGCGCAGTATTTT. This sequence encodes CASSFLAGGPEIAQYF.

This clone showed up just a few times. The gene calls are TRBV4-3 and TRBJ1-1; D may be TRBD1 (5 bases). V lost 3 bases to trimming and J lost 5 bases, with 19 bases between them. CDR3 length: 16 residues. The germline CDR1 and CDR2 sequences are LGHNA and YSLEER. The CDR3 DNA sequence: TGCGCCAGCAGCCACACCTTAGCGGGGCGAGGGACTGAAGCTTTCTTT. Its translation: CASSHTLAGRGTEAFF.

The chain joins TRBV6-5 to TRBJ1-1; the D gene is possibly TRBD1 (6 bases). The V end lost 6 bases, the J end lost 3 bases, and 11 bases lay between the germline ends. The CDR3 has 13 residues. The germline V gene encodes CDR1 MNHEY and CDR2 SVGAGI. As DNA, the CDR3 is TGTGCCAGCAGCCTACAGGGATACACTGAAGCTTTCTTT. Encoded protein: CASSLQGYTEAFF.

In this sample, this clone turned up a few times. The CDR3 region has the DNA TGTGCCAGCAGTGGGGCGGGTAAGGCCCCCACAGATACGCAGTATTTT. Amino acids: CASSGAGKAPTDTQYF. J is TRBJ2-3 and V is TRBV6-1, with a tentative D call TRBD2 (5 bases). CDR1 is MNHNS, CDR2 SASEGT, per germline. This CDR3 region has 16 residues. The V end lost 4 bases, the J end lost 2 bases, and 16 bases lay between the germline ends.

Points on this clone: The CDR3 end shows no conserved phenylalanine or tryptophan, and so a read error is likely. This chain connects TRBV7-9 to TRBJ1-2, with D possibly TRBD1 on 5 matching bases. Germline-derived CDR1 and CDR2 are SEHNR and FQNEAQ (reference sequence). The CDR3 runs 12 residues. Trimming took off 6 bases at V and 8 bases at J, with 13 bases between the two ends. The CDR3: CASSHNRLGYTV. In nucleotides, the CDR3 is TGTGCCAGCAGTCATAACAGGCTCGGCTACACCGTC.

Only a few counts were recorded for this clone. This rearrangement joins TRBV6-1 to TRBJ2-3; TRBD1 matches 11 bases. V was pared by 2 bases and J by 4 bases, with 5 bases of the junction left unmatched. Germline values: CDR1 MNHNS, CDR2 SASEGT. The CDR3 spans 16 residues. The CDR3 loop reads CASSELGQGVADTQYF. The CDR3 region has the DNA TGTGCCAGCAGTGAATTGGGACAGGGGGTGGCAGATACGCAGTATTTT.